Here is one TCR beta chain with its context. The data belong to a study of T cells expressing NK-cell markers. Turning to the study itself: The sequencing cohort of eight donors included seven HCMV-seropositive individuals and one seronegative individual.

Looked up from germline, CDR1 is SGHTA and CDR2 is FQGNSA. The CDR3 runs to 14 residues. From the 5' RACE reads, TCRdb lists one entry per CDR3 protein and no DNA. There are about 440,000 distinct CDR3 sequences in the sample, with roughly 8% held by the top ten. The sequenced material came from blood T cells: a sorted CD56 or NKG2C T cell subset, CD4+ or CD8+ T cells, or bulk PBMC T cells (not recorded which). The chain uses TRBV7-2 and TRBJ2-3; TCRdb returns TRBD2, unconfirmable since there is no DNA. The sequence derives from a woman aged 18-70 years in good health. The CDR3 is CASSGLGGTDTQYF. Full variable domain (remainder filled in from reference TRBV7-2 and TRBJ2-3): GAGVSQSPSNKVTEKGKDVELRCDPISGHTALYWYRQSLGQGLEFLIYFQGNSAPDKSGLPSDRFSAERTGGSVSTLTIQRTQQEDSAVYLCASSGLGGTDTQYFGPGTRLTVL.